The 15 T cell receptor beta chains reported below all come from one sample, sequenced in a study of cytomegalovirus exposure and HLA in healthy donors (TCRdb year 2017). Library preparation used the immunoSEQ multiplex PCR assay. The multiplex PCR relied on a mix of 60 forward primers for TCR Vbeta segments and 13 reverse primers for TCR Jbeta segments. Imported from immuneACCESS, the table was reduced by TCRdb to in-frame sequences with V and J called. These copies leave out some clones; in studies compared against another copy, an unresolved V gene accounts for under half, and the cause of the remainder is not known. A total of around 200,000 clones appear in this sample, 83% of them only once. The leading ten clones occupy over 1.1% of the sample. The sequenced sample consisted of PBMCs. Receptors were obtained from a girl aged 10-17 years in good health and CMV-seronegative.

The rearrangement joins TRBV6-1 to TRBJ2-3, with 7 positions matching TRBD1. The CDR3 sequence is 15 residues long. The V and J ends lost 8 bases and 1 base, in that order; junction bases with no gene match: 9. CDR1 MNHNS and CDR2 SASEGT come from the germline V gene. CDR3 sequence (DNA): TGTGCCAGCTCTCCGGGACAGCCACGCACAGATACGCAGTATTTT. It is translated as CASSPGQPRTDTQYF.

The chain has TRBV29-1 and TRBJ2-2; 9 positions agree with TRBD1. Trimming at V came to 7 bases and at J to 6 bases, leaving 6 bases not matched to a gene. The CDR3 length is 13 residues. CDR1 and CDR2 from the germline V gene are SQVTM and ANQGSEA. The CDR3 sequence is CSARDRVPGELFF. For the CDR3, the DNA is TGCAGCGCCCGGGACAGGGTCCCCGGGGAGCTGTTTTTT.

This chain links TRBV10-3 with TRBJ1-5; TRBD1 aligns across 7 bases. Trimming took 2 bases from V and 7 from J; bases not matched to a gene: 5. CDR1 is ENHRY, CDR2 SYGVKD, per germline. There are 14 residues in the CDR3. CDR3: CAISEGQGGQPQHF. The DNA for the CDR3 is TGTGCCATCAGTGAGGGGCAGGGGGGACAGCCCCAGCATTTT.

The rearrangement uses TRBV30 and TRBJ1-2, with D possibly being TRBD1 (5 bases). This CDR3 is 15 amino acids long. Looked up from germline, CDR1 is GTSNPN and CDR2 is SVGIG (reference sequence). V shed 2 bases and J shed 5 bases, with 18 bases lying between them. CDR3 coding DNA: TGTGCCTGGAGTCAGGCAGGGTCTTCGCATTATGGCTACACCTTC. It encodes CAWSQAGSSHYGYTF.

The rearrangement joins TRBV7-9 to TRBJ2-6, with D unresolved. This CDR3 has 18 amino acids. V was trimmed by 0 bases and J by 0 bases, leaving 12 bases between them. Germline CDR1 SEHNR, CDR2 FQNEAQ (reference sequence). The CDR3 region has the DNA TGTGCCAGCAGCTTAGCGATACAGATTCTCTCTGGGGCCAACGTCCTGACTTTC. Its translation is CASSLAIQILSGANVLTF.

This chain connects TRBV15 to TRBJ2-5; D gene uncertain. Germline V CDR1 and CDR2: LNHNV, YYDKDF (reference sequence). The CDR3 spans 13 residues. V was cut by 0 bases and J by 5 bases, with 7 bases left in between. The CDR3 here is CATSRDPGETQYF. The CDR3 DNA reads as TGTGCCACCAGCAGAGATCCCGGTGAGACCCAGTACTTC.

In its sample, this clone was seen a few times. The chain recombines TRBV5-1 with TRBJ2-1; 14 bases agree with TRBD2. J lost 2 bases, V lost 3 bases, and 4 bases had no gene match. The CDR3 totals 17 residues. Looked up from germline, CDR1 is SGHRS and CDR2 is YFSETQ. The chain's CDR3 is CASSSGTSGGAYNEQFF. DNA of the CDR3: TGCGCCAGCAGCTCCGGGACTAGCGGGGGAGCCTACAATGAGCAGTTCTTC. The whole variable domain, filled in from reference TRBV5-1 and TRBJ2-1, reads KAGVTQTPRYLIKTRGQQVTLSCSPISGHRSVSWYQQTPGQGLQFLFEYFSETQRNKGNFPGRFSGRQFSNSRSEMNVSTLELGDSALYLCASSSGTSGGAYNEQFFGPGTRLTVL.

The rearrangement joins TRBV10-2 to TRBJ2-3; D is ambiguous. The V end was cut by 8 bases, the J end by 0 bases, with 6 bases between. Germline assignment: CDR1 WSHSY and CDR2 SAAADI. This CDR3 region has 12 residues. The CDR3 DNA sequence: TGCGCCAGCTCCCGTAGCACAGATACGCAGTATTTT. Protein product: CASSRSTDTQYF.

Only a few counts were recorded for this clone. The chain couples TRBV4-3 to TRBJ2-7; 7 positions agree with TRBD1. Germline loops: CDR1 LGHNA, CDR2 YSLEER. This CDR3 has 15 residues. V was clipped by 4 bases and J by 2 bases; unmatched bases: 8. The CDR3 region is CASSRDRVRTYEQYF. CDR3 nucleotide sequence: TGCGCCAGCAGCCGTGACAGGGTCCGTACCTACGAGCAGTACTTC.

The chain couples TRBV15 to TRBJ2-2, with TRBD1 matching 9 bases. The V gene's germline CDR1 is LNHNV and CDR2 YYDKDF (reference sequence). CDR3 length equals 17 residues. Trimming removed 3 bases from V and 3 bases from J; junction bases left unmatched: 8. This CDR3 reads CATSRWGQGAYTGELFF. The CDR3 bases are TGTGCCACCAGCAGGTGGGGACAGGGAGCGTACACCGGGGAGCTGTTTTTT.

The chain recombines TRBV30 with TRBJ1-1; the D gene is possibly TRBD1 (5 bases). CDR3 size: 13 residues. V lost 2 bases, J lost 4 bases, and 11 bases lay in between. CDR1 and CDR2 (germline): GTSNPN, SVGIG (reference sequence). The CDR3 reads CAWSLFGGTEAFF. In nucleotides, the CDR3 is TGTGCCTGGAGTCTCTTCGGGGGCACTGAAGCTTTCTTT.

This chain joins TRBV28 and TRBJ2-7, with 8 bases fitting TRBD2. CDR3 size: 20 residues. J was trimmed by 4 bases and V by 4 bases; bases with no gene match: 24. Per germline, CDR1 MDHEN and CDR2 SYDVKM. The chain's CDR3 is CASSSPRGAGDAGRRYEQYF. CDR3 sequence (DNA): TGTGCCAGCAGTTCCCCCAGAGGAGCGGGAGATGCCGGGCGTCGATACGAGCAGTACTTC.

This rearrangement joins TRBV28 to TRBJ1-1; TRBD1 matches at 8 bases. CDR1 is MDHEN and CDR2 is SYDVKM in the germline V gene. V lost 1 base, J lost 5 bases, and 3 bases stayed unmatched. This CDR3 comprises 14 residues. Here the CDR3 DNA reads TGTGCCAGCAGTTTATCAGGGGGCGGGACTGAAGCTTTCTTT. Translating it yields CASSLSGGGTEAFF.

This clone was seen a handful of times. The chain combines TRBV6-5 with TRBJ1-1; 9 positions match TRBD1. CDR3 size: 14 residues. J lost 4 bases, V lost 6 bases, and 6 bases had no gene match. The germline V gene encodes CDR1 MNHEY and CDR2 SVGAGI. CDR3 sequence reads: CASSRGQGGTEAFF. CDR3 coding DNA: TGTGCCAGCAGCCGGGGACAGGGTGGCACTGAAGCTTTCTTT.

This clone was counted once. The genes are TRBV30 and TRBJ2-1; a weak D match, TRBD1 (5 bases). V was shortened by 5 bases and J by 4 bases, with 24 bases between the two germline ends. There are 17 residues in the CDR3. Germline V gene sequence: CDR1 GTSNPN, CDR2 SVGIG (reference sequence). CDR3 coding DNA: TGTGCCTGGGCTCTGAGTTGGGGCCAGGAAGGTTACAATGAGCAGTTCTTC. Protein: CAWALSWGQEGYNEQFF.